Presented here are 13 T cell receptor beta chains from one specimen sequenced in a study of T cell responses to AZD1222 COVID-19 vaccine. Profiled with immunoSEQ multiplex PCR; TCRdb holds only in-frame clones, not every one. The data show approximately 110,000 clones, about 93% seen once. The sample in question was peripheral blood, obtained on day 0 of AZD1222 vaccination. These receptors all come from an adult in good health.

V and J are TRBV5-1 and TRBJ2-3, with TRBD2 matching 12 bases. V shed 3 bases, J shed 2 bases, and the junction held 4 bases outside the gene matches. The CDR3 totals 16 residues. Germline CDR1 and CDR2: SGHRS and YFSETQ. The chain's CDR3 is CASSSRTSGDTDTQYF. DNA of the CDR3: TGCGCCAGCAGCTCCCGGACTAGCGGGGACACAGATACGCAGTATTTT.

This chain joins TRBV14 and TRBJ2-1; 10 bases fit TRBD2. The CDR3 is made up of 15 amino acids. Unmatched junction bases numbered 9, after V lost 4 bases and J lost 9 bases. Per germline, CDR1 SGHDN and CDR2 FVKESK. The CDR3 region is CASSRVGLAEAEQFF. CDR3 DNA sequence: TGTGCCAGCAGCCGGGTCGGACTAGCGGAAGCTGAGCAGTTCTTC.

The CDR3 nucleotides are TGTGCCAGCAGCTTCGGCGGGGCGAGCTACGAGCAGTACTTC. Residues: CASSFGGASYEQYF. The V call is TRBV7-9, the J call TRBJ2-7; D might be TRBD2 (6 bases). V was cut by 3 bases and J by 3 bases, with 12 bases left in between. Germline CDR1 is SEHNR and CDR2 is FQNEAQ (reference sequence). This CDR3 is built from 14 residues.

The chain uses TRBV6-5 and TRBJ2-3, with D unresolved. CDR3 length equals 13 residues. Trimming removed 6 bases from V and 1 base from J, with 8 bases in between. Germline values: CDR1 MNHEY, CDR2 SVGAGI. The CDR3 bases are TGTGCCAGCAGGGATACCGGCACAGATACGCAGTATTTT. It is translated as CASRDTGTDTQYF.

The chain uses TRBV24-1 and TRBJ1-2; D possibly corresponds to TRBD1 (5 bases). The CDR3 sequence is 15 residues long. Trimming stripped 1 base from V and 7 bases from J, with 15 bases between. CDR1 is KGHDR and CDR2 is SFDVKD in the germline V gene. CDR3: CATSDLNSGVVGYTF. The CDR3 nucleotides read TGTGCCACCAGTGATTTAAATTCGGGGGTTGTTGGCTACACCTTC.

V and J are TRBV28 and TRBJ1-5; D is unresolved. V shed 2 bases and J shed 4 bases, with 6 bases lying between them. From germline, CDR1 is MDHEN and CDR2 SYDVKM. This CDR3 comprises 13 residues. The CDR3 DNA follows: TGTGCCAGCAGTTTAGCAGCGAATCAGCCCCAGCATTTT. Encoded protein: CASSLAANQPQHF.

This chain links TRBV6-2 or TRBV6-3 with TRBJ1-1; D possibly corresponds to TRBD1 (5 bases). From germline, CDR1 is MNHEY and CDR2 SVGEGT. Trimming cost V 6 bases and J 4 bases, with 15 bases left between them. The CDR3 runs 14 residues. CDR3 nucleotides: TGTGCCAGCAGCCGGGACTTTGGGGGCACTGAAGCTTTCTTT. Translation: CASSRDFGGTEAFF.

Written as DNA, the CDR3 is TGTGCCAGCAGCGTAGGTGGACTAGCGGGAGGAATCAATGAGCAGTTCTTC. This codes for CASSVGGLAGGINEQFF. This rearrangement joins TRBV9 to TRBJ2-1; 14 bases agree with TRBD2. The CDR3 has 17 residues. The V segment lost 0 bases and the J segment 6 bases; nucleotides outside the gene matches: 5. CDR1 and CDR2 from the germline V gene are SGDLS and YYNGEE. The full variable domain, its missing parts supplied by reference TRBV9 and TRBJ2-1, is DSGVTQTPKHLITATGQRVTLRCSPRSGDLSVYWYQQSLDQGLQFLIQYYNGEERAKGNILERFSAQQFPDLHSELNLSSLELGDSALYFCASSVGGLAGGINEQFFGPGTRLTVL.

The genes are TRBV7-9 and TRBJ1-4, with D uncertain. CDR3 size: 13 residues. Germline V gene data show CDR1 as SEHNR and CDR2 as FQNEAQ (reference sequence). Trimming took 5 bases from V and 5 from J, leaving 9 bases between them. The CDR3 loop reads CASSQNSNEKLFF. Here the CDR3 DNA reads TGTGCCAGCAGCCAAAACAGCAATGAAAAACTGTTTTTT.

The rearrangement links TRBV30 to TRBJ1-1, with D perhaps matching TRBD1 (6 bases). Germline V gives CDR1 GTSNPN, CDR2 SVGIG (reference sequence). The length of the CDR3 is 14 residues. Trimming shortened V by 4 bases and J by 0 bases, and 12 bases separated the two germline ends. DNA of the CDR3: TGTGCCTGGAACACAGGGACCATGAACACTGAAGCTTTCTTT. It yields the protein CAWNTGTMNTEAFF. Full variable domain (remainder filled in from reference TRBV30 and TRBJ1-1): SQTIHQWPATLVQPVGSPLSLECTVEGTSNPNLYWYRQAAGRGLQLLFYSVGIGQISSEVPQNLSASRPQDRQFILSSKKLLLSDSGFYLCAWNTGTMNTEAFFGQGTRLTVV.

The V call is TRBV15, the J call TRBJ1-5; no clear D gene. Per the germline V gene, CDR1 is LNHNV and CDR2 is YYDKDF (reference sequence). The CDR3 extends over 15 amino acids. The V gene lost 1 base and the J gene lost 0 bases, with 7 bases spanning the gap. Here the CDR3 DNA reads TGTGCCACCAGCAGAGGGGGTGTTAGCAATCAGCCCCAGCATTTT. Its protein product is CATSRGGVSNQPQHF.

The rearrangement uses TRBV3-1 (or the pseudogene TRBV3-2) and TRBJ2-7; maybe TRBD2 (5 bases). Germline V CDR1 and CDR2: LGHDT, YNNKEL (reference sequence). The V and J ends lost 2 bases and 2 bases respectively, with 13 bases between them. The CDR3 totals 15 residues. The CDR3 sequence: CASSQYPGVPYEQYF. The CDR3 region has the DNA TGTGCCAGCAGCCAATACCCCGGGGTCCCCTACGAGCAGTACTTC.

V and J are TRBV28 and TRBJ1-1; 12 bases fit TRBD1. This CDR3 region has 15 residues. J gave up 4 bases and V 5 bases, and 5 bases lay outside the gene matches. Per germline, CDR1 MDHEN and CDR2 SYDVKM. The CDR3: CASSPGDRGRTEAFF. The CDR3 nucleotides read TGTGCCAGCAGTCCGGGGGACAGGGGGCGCACTGAAGCTTTCTTT.